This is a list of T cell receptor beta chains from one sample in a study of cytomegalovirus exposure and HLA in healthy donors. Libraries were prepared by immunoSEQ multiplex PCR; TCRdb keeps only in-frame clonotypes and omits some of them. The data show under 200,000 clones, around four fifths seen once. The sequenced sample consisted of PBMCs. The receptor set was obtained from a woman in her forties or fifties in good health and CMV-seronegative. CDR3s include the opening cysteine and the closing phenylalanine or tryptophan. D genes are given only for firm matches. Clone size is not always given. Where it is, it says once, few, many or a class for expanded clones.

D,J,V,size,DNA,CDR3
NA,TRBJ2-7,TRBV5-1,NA,TGCGCCAGCAGCTTGACAGGGTCCCCCTACGAGCAGTACTTC,CASSLTGSPYEQYF
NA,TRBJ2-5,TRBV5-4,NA,TGTGCCAGCAGCTTCGGCGGGACCTCAGAGACCCAGTACTTC,CASSFGGTSETQYF
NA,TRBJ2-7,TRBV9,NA,TGTGCCAGCAGCGACGTTCGCGACTCTTGGACTTCCGAGCAGTACTTC,CASSDVRDSWTSEQYF
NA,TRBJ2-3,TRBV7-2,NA,TGTGCCAGCAGCTCCCCTAGACGAGATACGCAGTATTTT,CASSSPRRDTQYF
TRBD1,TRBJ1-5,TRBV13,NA,TGTGCCAGCAGCGACAGGGGGCAGCGGCAGCCCCAGCATTTT,CASSDRGQRQPQHF
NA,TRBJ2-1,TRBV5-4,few,TGTGCCAGCTCTAAATCAGGTGAGCAGTTCTTC,CASSKSGEQFF
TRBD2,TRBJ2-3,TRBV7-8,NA,TGTGCCAGCAGCCCCCTCGGGAGGACGGGAACGCAGTATTTT,CASSPLGRTGTQYF
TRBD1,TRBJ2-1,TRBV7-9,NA,TGTGCCAGCAGCGGGACAGGGTTGAGCTCCTACAATGAGCAGTTCTTC,CASSGTGLSSYNEQFF
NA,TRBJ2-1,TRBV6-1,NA,TGTGCCAGCAGTGGGCAGGGGACGACCTACAATGAGCAGTTCTTC,CASSGQGTTYNEQFF
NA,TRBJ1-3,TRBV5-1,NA,TGCGCCAGCAGCTTGGATTTTGGGGGCGGAAACACCATATATTTT,CASSLDFGGGNTIYF
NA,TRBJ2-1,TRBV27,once,TGTGCCAGCAGTAGCGGTGCGGGCTCCTACAATGAGCAGTTCTTC,CASSSGAGSYNEQFF
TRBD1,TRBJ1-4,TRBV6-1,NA,TGTGCCAGCAGTTCAGACAGGGGGAATGAAAAACTGTTTTTT,CASSSDRGNEKLFF
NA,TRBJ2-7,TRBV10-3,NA,TGTGCCATCAGTGGAGGGGGACCGGTACTCTACGAGCAGTACTTC,CAISGGGPVLYEQYF
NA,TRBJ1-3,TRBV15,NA,TGTGCCACCAGCATCAGGGCAGCAAAAACTGGAAACACCATATATTTT,CATSIRAAKTGNTIYF
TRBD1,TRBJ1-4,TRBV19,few,TGTGCCAGTAGCACGGGACAGGGGAATGAAAAACTGTTTTTT,CASSTGQGNEKLFF
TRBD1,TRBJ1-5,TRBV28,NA,TGTGCCAGCAGTCGCGCCCAGGGGGTGGGCAATCAGCCCCAGCATTTT,CASSRAQGVGNQPQHF
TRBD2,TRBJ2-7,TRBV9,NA,TGTGCCAGCAGCAAAAGCGGGAAGGCTAACGAGCAGTACTTC,CASSKSGKANEQYF
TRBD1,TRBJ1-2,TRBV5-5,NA,TGTGCCAGCAGCTTGTTGACAGGGCCCTATGGCTACACCTTC,CASSLLTGPYGYTF
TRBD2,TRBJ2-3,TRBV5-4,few,TGTGCCAGCAGCTTGTCCCCTAGCGGGGACGCGGATACGCAGTATTTT,CASSLSPSGDADTQYF
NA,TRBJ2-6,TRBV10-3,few,TGTGCCATCAGTGGCAACAGATTCTCTGGGGCCAACGTCCTGACTTTC,CAISGNRFSGANVLTF
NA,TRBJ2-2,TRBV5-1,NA,TGCGCCAGCAGCTTGGTCGAGCTACCGAACACCGGGGAGCTGTTTTTT,CASSLVELPNTGELFF
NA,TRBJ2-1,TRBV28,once,TGTGCCAGCAGGTCGCAGGGAATGGATGAGCAGTTCTTC,CASRSQGMDEQFF
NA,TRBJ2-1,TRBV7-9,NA,TGTGCCAGCAGCTCCTTAGACTTTAACTACAATGAGCAGTTCTTC,CASSSLDFNYNEQFF
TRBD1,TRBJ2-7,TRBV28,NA,TGTGCCAGCAGTCCGTTTGACAGGGCGACCTACGAGCAGTACTTC,CASSPFDRATYEQYF
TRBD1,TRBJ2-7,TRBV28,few,TGTGCCAGCAGTTCGGGACAGGACTACGAGCAGTACTTC,CASSSGQDYEQYF
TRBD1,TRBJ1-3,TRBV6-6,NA,TGTGCCAGCAGGCGTCAACAGGGGGCCGCCGGAAACACCATATATTTT,CASRRQQGAAGNTIYF
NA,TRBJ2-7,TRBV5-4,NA,TGTGCCAGCAGCTTGTTTGGCCACGAGCAGTACTTC,CASSLFGHEQYF
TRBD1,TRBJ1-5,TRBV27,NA,TGTGCCAGCAGTCCCCGGACAGGGGGCCAGCCCCAGCATTTT,CASSPRTGGQPQHF
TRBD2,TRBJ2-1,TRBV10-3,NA,TGTGCCGCGGGGGGAGGGACTAGCGGATACAATGAGCAGTTCTTC,CAAGGGTSGYNEQFF
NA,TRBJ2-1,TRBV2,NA,TGTGCCAGCAATGTTGGAGGTAGCTACAATGAGCAGTTCTTC,CASNVGGSYNEQFF
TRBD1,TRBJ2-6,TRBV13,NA,TGTGCCAGCAGCTTAAGTCGAGGGGTGGACAGGGGGCTTAGTAAAGGGGCCAACGTCCTGACTTTC,CASSLSRGVDRGLSKGANVLTF
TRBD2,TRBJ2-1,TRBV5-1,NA,TGCGCCAGCAGCTTGGGGGGACTAGCGGGAGGGGAGCAGTTCTTC,CASSLGGLAGGEQFF
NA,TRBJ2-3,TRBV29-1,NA,TGCAGCGTTGAATCCCCGAGAGGCACAGATACGCAGTATTTT,CSVESPRGTDTQYF
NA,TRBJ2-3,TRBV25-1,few,TGTGCCAGCAGTGAATTTTTGACTAGTGGCGCAGATACGCAGTATTTT,CASSEFLTSGADTQYF
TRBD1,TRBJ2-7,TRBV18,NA,TGTGCCAGCTCACCTCCTGCAGGGGGCGACGAGCAGTACTTC,CASSPPAGGDEQYF
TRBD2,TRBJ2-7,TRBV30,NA,TGTGCCTGGAGTGCGGGGGGGCTCTACGAGCAGTACTTC,CAWSAGGLYEQYF
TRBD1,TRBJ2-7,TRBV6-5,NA,TGTGCCAGCAGTTACTCGATAGGTGGACAGGCCTACGAGCAGTACTTC,CASSYSIGGQAYEQYF
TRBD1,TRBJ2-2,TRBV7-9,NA,TGTGCCAGCAGCCCACGTGGACAGGGGAGGGCCGGGGAGCTGTTTTTT,CASSPRGQGRAGELFF